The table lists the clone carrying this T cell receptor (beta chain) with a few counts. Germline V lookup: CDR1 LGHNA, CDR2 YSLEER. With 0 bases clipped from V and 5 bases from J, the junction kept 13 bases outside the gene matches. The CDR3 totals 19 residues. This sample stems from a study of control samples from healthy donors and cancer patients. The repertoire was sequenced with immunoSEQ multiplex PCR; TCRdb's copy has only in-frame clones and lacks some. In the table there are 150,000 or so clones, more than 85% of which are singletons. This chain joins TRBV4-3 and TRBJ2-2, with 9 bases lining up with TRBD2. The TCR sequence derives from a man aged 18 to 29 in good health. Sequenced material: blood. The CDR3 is CASSQDGAGGPLGTGELFF. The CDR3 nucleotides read TGCGCCAGCAGCCAAGATGGCGCGGGAGGGCCCCTCGGGACCGGGGAGCTGTTTTTT.